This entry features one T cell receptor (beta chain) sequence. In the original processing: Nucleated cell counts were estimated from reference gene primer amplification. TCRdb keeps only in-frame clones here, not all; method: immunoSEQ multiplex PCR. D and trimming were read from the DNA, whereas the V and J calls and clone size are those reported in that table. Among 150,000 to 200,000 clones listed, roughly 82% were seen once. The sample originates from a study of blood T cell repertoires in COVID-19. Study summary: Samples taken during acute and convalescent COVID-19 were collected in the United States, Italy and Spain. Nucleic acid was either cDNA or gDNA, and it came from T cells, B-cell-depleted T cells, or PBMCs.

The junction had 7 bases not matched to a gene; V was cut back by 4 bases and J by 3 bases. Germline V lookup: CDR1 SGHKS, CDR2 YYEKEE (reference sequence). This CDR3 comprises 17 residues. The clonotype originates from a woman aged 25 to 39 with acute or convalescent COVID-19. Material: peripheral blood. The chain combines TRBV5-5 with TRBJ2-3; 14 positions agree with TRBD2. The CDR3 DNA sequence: TGTGCCAGCAGCACCCGACTAGCGGGAGGGCCAACAGATACGCAGTATTTT. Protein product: CASSTRLAGGPTDTQYF.